One and the same sample provided the 10 T cell receptor beta chains below, sequenced in a study of cytomegalovirus exposure and HLA in healthy donors. This PCR relied on a set of 60 Vbeta primers and 13 Jbeta primers. Repertoires were generated with immunoSEQ multiplex PCR, while TCRdb's copy carries only in-frame clones and drops some. This table has roughly 88,000 clones, 55% to 75% appearing once. What was sequenced was PBMCs. The origin of the receptors is a man aged 50 or older in good health and CMV-seronegative.

The gene calls are TRBV5-1 and TRBJ1-2; no definite D call. Looked up from germline, CDR1 is SGHRS and CDR2 is YFSETQ. This CDR3 contains 18 residues. Trimming cost V 3 bases and J 0 bases, with 21 bases left between them. In nucleotides, the CDR3 is TGCGCCAGCAGCTCCTCGACAAGGTCCCCAGAGACTAACTATGGCTACACCTTC. Amino acids: CASSSSTRSPETNYGYTF.

The chain recombines TRBV5-6 with TRBJ2-7; TRBD1 aligns across 8 bases. The germline V gene encodes CDR1 SGHDT and CDR2 YYEEEE. The CDR3 sequence is 17 residues long. J was trimmed by 5 bases and V by 7 bases; bases with no gene match: 20. The CDR3 is CASCTNKGAGGVNEQYV. CDR3 bases: TGTGCCAGCTGCACCAATAAAGGGGCAGGGGGCGTCAACGAGCAGTACGTC.

CDR3 in DNA: TGTGCCAGCTCACCCGGGGTAGCGGGAGACAATGAGCAGTTCTTC. Translated: CASSPGVAGDNEQFF. The chain links TRBV18 to TRBJ2-1, with TRBD2 identical over 9 bases. CDR3 size: 15 residues. Looked up from germline, CDR1 is KGHSH and CDR2 is LQKENI. V lost 3 bases to trimming and J lost 5 bases; unmatched junction nucleotides: 5. The entire variable domain, with the rest obtained from reference TRBV18 and TRBJ2-1, is as follows: NAGVMQNPRHLVRRRGQEARLRCSPMKGHSHVYWYRQLPEEGLKFMVYLQKENIIDESGMPKERFSAEFPKEGPSILRIQQVVRGDSAAYFCASSPGVAGDNEQFFGPGTRLTVL.

The chain is built from TRBV10-3 and TRBJ2-7; D gene unclear. The germline CDR1 and CDR2 sequences are ENHRY and SYGVKD. The CDR3 length is 13 residues. Deletions cut 4 bases from V and 6 bases from J, with 13 bases between. CDR3 protein: CAISGRDLSEQYV. The CDR3 DNA is TGTGCCATCAGTGGGAGAGACTTGTCCGAGCAGTACGTC.

The chain uses TRBV19 and TRBJ2-2; 10 bases line up with TRBD1. With V trimmed by 5 bases and J by 1 base, 13 bases remained unmatched. There are 19 residues in the CDR3. The germline gives CDR1 LNHDA, CDR2 SQIVND (reference sequence). In DNA form, the CDR3 reads TGTGCCAGTAGTCGACAGGGGGCCCGGACCTACCTGAACACCGGGGAGCTGTTTTTT. Its translation is CASSRQGARTYLNTGELFF.

V and J are TRBV19 and TRBJ2-2, with 7 bases identical to TRBD1. Per germline, CDR1 LNHDA and CDR2 SQIVND (reference sequence). With 7 bases clipped from V and 7 bases from J, the junction kept 9 bases outside the gene matches. There are 14 residues in the CDR3. The CDR3 DNA follows: TGTGCCAGTATGTTCCAGGGGGTAAGCGGGGAGCTGTTTTTT. Its protein is CASMFQGVSGELFF.

CDR3 in DNA: TGTGCCAGCAGCCAAGATGGGTCTAGCTCGCGGAAGACCCAGTACTTC. Amino acids: CASSQDGSSSRKTQYF. The chain employs TRBV4-2 and TRBJ2-5; D may be TRBD2 (5 bases). The germline V gene has CDR1 LGHNA and CDR2 YNFKEQ. The V and J ends lost 0 bases and 6 bases respectively, with 17 bases between them. The CDR3 loop spans 16 amino acids.

The chain couples TRBV6-1 to TRBJ1-2; a possible D gene is TRBD1 (6 bases). The V end lost 9 bases, the J end lost 4 bases, and 15 bases lay between the germline ends. The CDR3 spans 13 residues. CDR1 and CDR2 (germline): MNHNS, SASEGT. CDR3 residues: CASLQGEGYGYTF. The CDR3 region has the DNA TGTGCCAGTTTACAGGGAGAGGGCTATGGCTACACCTTC.

This clone was seen more than once but under ten times. The chain links TRBV11-1 to TRBJ1-6; no definite D call. Germline V gene sequence: CDR1 SGHAT, CDR2 FQDESV (reference sequence). Trimming shortened V by 5 bases and J by 7 bases, and 12 bases separated the two germline ends. There are 14 residues in the CDR3. The CDR3 protein is CASSLDRGNSPLHF. CDR3 sequence (DNA): TGTGCCAGCAGCCTGGACCGGGGAAATTCACCCCTCCACTTT.

The V gene is TRBV4-3, the J gene TRBJ2-7, with TRBD2 as a possible D gene (6 bases). Trimming left V 0 bases short and J 5 bases short, with 14 bases between. In germline, CDR1 is LGHNA, CDR2 YSLEER. The CDR3 contains 15 residues. The CDR3 sequence: CASSQDLQGGDEQYV. The CDR3 DNA sequence: TGCGCCAGCAGCCAAGATCTCCAGGGCGGGGACGAGCAGTACGTC.